Listed below are T cell receptor beta chains from one sample, sequenced in a study of beta chain features in type 1 diabetes. Libraries were prepared by immunoSEQ multiplex PCR; TCRdb keeps only in-frame clonotypes and omits some of them. The profile covers more than 350,000 clones, with 9.5% to 12% appearing a single time and about 0.042% taken by the ten largest. The sequencing sample was made of naive CD4+ T cells from blood. The receptors stem from a woman younger than 35 in good health. CDR3s include the opening cysteine and the closing phenylalanine or tryptophan. A D gene is named only where the DNA matches it firmly. Expanded clones are given a class, and other clones once, few, many or no size at all.

clone size,D gene,V gene,J gene,CDR3 DNA,CDR3 protein
.,.,TRBV29-1,TRBJ2-6,TGCAGCGTTGGGACGGGGGCCAACGTCCTGACTTTC,CSVGTGANVLTF
many,TRBD2,TRBV30,TRBJ2-5,TGTGCCTGGAGTCAAGGACTAGCGGGAACTCAAGAGACCCAGTACTTC,CAWSQGLAGTQETQYF
few,.,TRBV7-2,TRBJ1-5,TGTGCCAGCAGCTTAGGGGGATTGTATAGCAATCAGCCCCAGCATTTT,CASSLGGLYSNQPQHF
.,.,TRBV18,TRBJ2-3,TGTGCCAGCTCACCACTCCGCCGTACAGATACGCAGTATTTT,CASSPLRRTDTQYF
.,.,TRBV13,TRBJ1-2,TGTGCCAGCTCCTTAGAGGGTTTGCTTCTTGACTATGGCTACACCTTC,CASSLEGLLLDYGYTF
few,.,TRBV5-1,TRBJ2-5,TGCGCCAGCAGCTTGGCCGCCAGGGAAGAGACCCAGTACTTC,CASSLAAREETQYF
few,.,TRBV6-5,TRBJ2-3,TGTGCCAGCAGCATAGGTGTAACGCAGTATTTT,CASSIGVTQYF
few,TRBD1,TRBV2,TRBJ1-4,TGTGCCAGCAGACGGGACAGCCTAAAACTGTTTTTT,CASRRDSLKLFF
few,TRBD1,TRBV7-9,TRBJ1-4,TGTGCCAGCAGCTCCCTCCCCGGGACAGTGAATGAAAAACTGTTTTTT,CASSSLPGTVNEKLFF
.,TRBD1,TRBV7-2,TRBJ1-4,TGTGCCAGCAGCCCAAGACAGGGAAAAGGTGAAAAACTGTTTTTT,CASSPRQGKGEKLFF
.,.,TRBV7-2,TRBJ1-1,TGTGCCAGCAGCTTGAGCTGGAACACTGAAGCTTTCTTT,CASSLSWNTEAFF
.,.,TRBV6-5,TRBJ2-1,TGTGCCAGCAGTACCGGCCGCGGGACCTACAATGAGCAGTTCTTC,CASSTGRGTYNEQFF
.,TRBD1,TRBV18,TRBJ2-7,TGTGCCAGCTCACCGACAGGGCAGCACGAGCAGTACTTC,CASSPTGQHEQYF
few,.,TRBV5-1,TRBJ1-2,TGCGCCAGCAGCTTGGCGACGAACTATGGCTACACCTTC,CASSLATNYGYTF
.,.,TRBV18,TRBJ1-5,TGTGCCAGCTCACCCCCGGGGCAGCCCCAGCATTTT,CASSPPGQPQHF
few,.,TRBV29-1,TRBJ1-4,TGCAGCGTTGGCCCGGCAACTAATGAAAAACTGTTTTTT,CSVGPATNEKLFF
.,.,TRBV7-2,TRBJ2-7,TGTGCCAGCAGCCCCAGTAGCTCCTACGAGCAGTACTTC,CASSPSSSYEQYF
.,.,TRBV2,TRBJ2-5,TGTGCCAGCAGAGTCAGCGCAGAGACCCAGTACTTC,CASRVSAETQYF
few,.,TRBV29-1,TRBJ1-1,TGCAGCGTTGATTTAGGGTCAGGGGAAGCTTTCTTT,CSVDLGSGEAFF
.,.,TRBV27,TRBJ2-1,TGTGCCAGCGGATGGGACATTCGGATTGGCAATGAGCAGTTCTTC,CASGWDIRIGNEQFF
.,.,TRBV7-9,TRBJ1-1,TGTGCCAGCAGCTCAGGGAAATCAACTGAAGCTTTCTTT,CASSSGKSTEAFF
.,TRBD1,TRBV29-1,TRBJ1-1,TGCAGCGTCTGGGACAGGGGGTACACTGAAGCTTTCTTT,CSVWDRGYTEAFF
.,.,TRBV14,TRBJ2-1,TGTGCCAGCAGCTCCGCTAGGTATGAGCAGTTCTTC,CASSSARYEQFF
.,.,TRBV30,TRBJ1-1,TGTGCCCGTGCTAAAGTAAACACTGAAGCTTTCTTT,CARAKVNTEAFF
.,.,TRBV4-1,TRBJ2-1,TGCGCCAGCAGCCAAGAGAGCTATGGTCGATACAATGAGCAGTTCTTC,CASSQESYGRYNEQFF
.,.,TRBV4-2,TRBJ2-1,TGTGCCAGCAGCCAGAATAGGGGTAACTACAATGAGCAGTTCTTC,CASSQNRGNYNEQFF
few,.,TRBV7-3,TRBJ1-2,TGTGCCAGCAGGCTATCGACCGCAGACTATGGCTACACCTTC,CASRLSTADYGYTF
.,.,TRBV20-1,TRBJ2-3,TGCAGTGCTAGAGATGGACTTGGGCAGTATTTT,CSARDGLGQYF
few,.,TRBV15,TRBJ1-4,TGTGCCACCAGCAGACCCTTAACGGATGAAAAACTGTTTTTT,CATSRPLTDEKLFF
.,.,TRBV4-1,TRBJ2-1,TGCGCCAGCAGCCAAGTTTCGGGGGCTGAGCAGTTCTTC,CASSQVSGAEQFF